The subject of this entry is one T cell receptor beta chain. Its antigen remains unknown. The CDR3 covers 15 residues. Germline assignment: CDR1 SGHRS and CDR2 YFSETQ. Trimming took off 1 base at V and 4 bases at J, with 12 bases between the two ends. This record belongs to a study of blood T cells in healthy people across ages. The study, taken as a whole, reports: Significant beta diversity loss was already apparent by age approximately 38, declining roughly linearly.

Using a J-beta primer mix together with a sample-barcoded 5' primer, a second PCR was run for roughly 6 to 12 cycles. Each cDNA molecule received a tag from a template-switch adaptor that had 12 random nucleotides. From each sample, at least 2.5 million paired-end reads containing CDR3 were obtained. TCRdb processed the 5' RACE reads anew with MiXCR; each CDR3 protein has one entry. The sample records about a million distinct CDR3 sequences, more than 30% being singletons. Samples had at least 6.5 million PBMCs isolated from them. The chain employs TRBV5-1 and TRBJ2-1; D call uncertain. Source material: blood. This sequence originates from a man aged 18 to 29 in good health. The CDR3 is CASSLRGQAYNEQFF. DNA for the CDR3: TGCGCCAGCAGCTTGCGAGGTCAGGCTTACAATGAGCAGTTCTTC.